This T cell receptor (beta chain) was retrieved from a study of cytomegalovirus exposure and HLA in healthy donors. Findings and caveats of the study: The majority of TCR sequences were rare, yet some public TCRs appeared in many donors.

The CDR3 consists of 14 residues. Trimming removed 2 bases at V and 10 bases at J, with 15 bases between. CDR1 is KGHSH, CDR2 LQKENI, per germline. TCRdb's copy holds only in-frame clones and misses some; the assay was immunoSEQ multiplex PCR. The sample includes 55,000 to 65,000 clones, more than 90% of them seen just once. About this clone: Its antigen is undetermined.

The chain recombines TRBV18 with TRBJ2-1; D is ambiguous. This receptor was identified in a man younger than 35 in good health and CMV-seronegative. Sample: PBMCs. The DNA of the CDR3 is TGTGCCAGCTCACCAACAGATACCACCGCGGAGCAGTTCTTC. Translated, it gives CASSPTDTTAEQFF.